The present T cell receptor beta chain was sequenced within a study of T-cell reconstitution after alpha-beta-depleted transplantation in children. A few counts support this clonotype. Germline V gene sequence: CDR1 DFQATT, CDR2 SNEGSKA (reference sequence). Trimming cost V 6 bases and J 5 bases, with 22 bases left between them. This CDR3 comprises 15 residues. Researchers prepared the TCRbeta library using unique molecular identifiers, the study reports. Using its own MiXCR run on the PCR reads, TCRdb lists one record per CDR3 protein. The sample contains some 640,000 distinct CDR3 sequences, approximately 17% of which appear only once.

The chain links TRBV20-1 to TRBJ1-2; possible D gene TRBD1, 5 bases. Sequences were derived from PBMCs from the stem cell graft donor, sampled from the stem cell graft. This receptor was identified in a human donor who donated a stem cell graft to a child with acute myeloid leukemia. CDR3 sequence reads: CSASGFRQRVYGYTF. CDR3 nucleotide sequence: TGCAGTGCGAGCGGGTTTCGACAGAGGGTATATGGCTACACCTTC.